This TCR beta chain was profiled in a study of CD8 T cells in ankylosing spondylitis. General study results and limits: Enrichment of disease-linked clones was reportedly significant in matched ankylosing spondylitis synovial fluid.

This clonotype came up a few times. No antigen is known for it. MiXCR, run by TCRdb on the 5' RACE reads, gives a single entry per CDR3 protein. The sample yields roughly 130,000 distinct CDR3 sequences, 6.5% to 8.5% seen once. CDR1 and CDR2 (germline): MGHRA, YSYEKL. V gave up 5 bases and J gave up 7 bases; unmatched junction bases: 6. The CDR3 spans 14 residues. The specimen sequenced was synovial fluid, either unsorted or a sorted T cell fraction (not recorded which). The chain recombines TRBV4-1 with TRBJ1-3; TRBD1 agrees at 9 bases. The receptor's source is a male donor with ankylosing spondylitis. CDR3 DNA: TGCGCCAGCAGCTTGGACAGGGGTCTCAACACCATATATTTT. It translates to CASSLDRGLNTIYF.